This T cell receptor beta chain was recovered during a study of neurological immune-mediated disorders. Documented time point: technical triplicate 3. The unsorted libraries were prepared from 2 million PBMCs (stored at -80 C). In this sample, this clonotype turned up many times. V lost 4 bases to trimming and J lost 3 bases; unmatched junction nucleotides: 7. Per germline, CDR1 SGHRS and CDR2 YFSETQ. The CDR3 has 15 residues. With 10-nucleotide random UMIs, 5'RACE was used to make the cDNA. From 15-18 subjects, over 160 million TCR-beta sequences were obtained in each sequencing run. TCRdb reanalysed the 5' RACE reads using MiXCR and keeps one entry per CDR3 protein. The sample holds some 47,000 distinct CDR3 sequences, about 22% seen once.

This sequence originates from a man in his fifties or sixties with HTLV-1-associated myelopathy (HAM/TSP). The chain joins TRBV5-1 to TRBJ2-7, with 10 positions matching TRBD2. Sequenced sample: PBMCs. CDR3 bases: TGCGCCAGCAGCAGAGAAGCGGGAGGGGTCTACGAGCAGTACTTC. The encoded protein is CASSREAGGVYEQYF.